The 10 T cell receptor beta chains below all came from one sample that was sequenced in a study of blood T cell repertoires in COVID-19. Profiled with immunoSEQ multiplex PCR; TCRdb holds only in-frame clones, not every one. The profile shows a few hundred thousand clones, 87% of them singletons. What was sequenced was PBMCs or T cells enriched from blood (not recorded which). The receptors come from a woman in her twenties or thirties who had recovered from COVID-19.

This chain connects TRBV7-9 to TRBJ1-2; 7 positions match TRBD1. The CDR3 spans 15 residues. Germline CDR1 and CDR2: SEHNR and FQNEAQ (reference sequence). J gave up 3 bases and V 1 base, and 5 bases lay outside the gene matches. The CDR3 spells CASSLEGTGDYGYTF. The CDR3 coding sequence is TGTGCCAGCAGCTTAGAGGGTACAGGGGACTATGGCTACACCTTC.

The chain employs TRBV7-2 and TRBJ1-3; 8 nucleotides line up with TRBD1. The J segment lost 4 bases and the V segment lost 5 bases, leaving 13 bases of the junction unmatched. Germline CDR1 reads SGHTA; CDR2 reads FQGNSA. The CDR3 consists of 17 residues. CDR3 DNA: TGTGCCAGCAGCCTAAGGGCACCACAGGGGGACGGAAACACCATATATTTT. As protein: CASSLRAPQGDGNTIYF.

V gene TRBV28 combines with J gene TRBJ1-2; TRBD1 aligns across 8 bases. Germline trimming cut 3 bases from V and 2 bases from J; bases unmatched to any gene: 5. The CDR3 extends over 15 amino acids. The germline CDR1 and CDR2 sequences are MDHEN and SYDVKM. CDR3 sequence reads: CASSFQGAGNYGYTF. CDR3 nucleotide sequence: TGTGCCAGCAGTTTCCAGGGGGCAGGGAACTATGGCTACACCTTC.

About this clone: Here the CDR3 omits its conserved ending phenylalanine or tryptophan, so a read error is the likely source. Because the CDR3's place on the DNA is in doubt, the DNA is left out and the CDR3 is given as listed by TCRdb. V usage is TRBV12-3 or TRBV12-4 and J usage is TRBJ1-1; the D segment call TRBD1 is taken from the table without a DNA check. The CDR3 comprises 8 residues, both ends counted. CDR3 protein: CASIPGEL.

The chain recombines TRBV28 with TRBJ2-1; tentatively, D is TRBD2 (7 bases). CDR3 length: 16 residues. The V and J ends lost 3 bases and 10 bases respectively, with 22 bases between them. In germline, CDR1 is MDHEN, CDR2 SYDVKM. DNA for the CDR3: TGTGCCAGCAGTTTCAGCCGGGGCCCGGGCGGGGGCGAGCAGTTCTTC. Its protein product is CASSFSRGPGGGEQFF.

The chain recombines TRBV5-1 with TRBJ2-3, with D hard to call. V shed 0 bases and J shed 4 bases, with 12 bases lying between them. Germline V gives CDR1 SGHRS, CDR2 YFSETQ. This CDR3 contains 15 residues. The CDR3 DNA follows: TGCGCCAGCAGCTTGGCTTACAGTTCTGCAGATACGCAGTATTTT. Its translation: CASSLAYSSADTQYF.

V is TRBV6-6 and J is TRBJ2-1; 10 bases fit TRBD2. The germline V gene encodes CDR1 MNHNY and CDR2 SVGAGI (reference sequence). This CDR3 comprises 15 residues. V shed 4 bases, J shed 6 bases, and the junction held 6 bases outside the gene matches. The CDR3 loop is CASSSSGGLLNEQFF. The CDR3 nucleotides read TGTGCCAGCAGTTCTAGCGGGGGTCTACTCAATGAGCAGTTCTTC.

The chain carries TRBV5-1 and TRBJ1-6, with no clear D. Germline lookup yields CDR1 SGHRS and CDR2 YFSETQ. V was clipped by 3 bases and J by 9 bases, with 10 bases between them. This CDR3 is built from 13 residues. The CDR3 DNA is TGCGCCAGCAGCTCCGAGGGTGGTTCACCCCTCCACTTT. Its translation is CASSSEGGSPLHF.

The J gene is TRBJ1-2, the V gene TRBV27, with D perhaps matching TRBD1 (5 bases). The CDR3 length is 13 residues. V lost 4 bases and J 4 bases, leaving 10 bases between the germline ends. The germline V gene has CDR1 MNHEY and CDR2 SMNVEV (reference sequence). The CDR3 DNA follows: TGTGCCAGCAGTTCGTTGGGGCGCTATGGCTACACCTTC. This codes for CASSSLGRYGYTF.

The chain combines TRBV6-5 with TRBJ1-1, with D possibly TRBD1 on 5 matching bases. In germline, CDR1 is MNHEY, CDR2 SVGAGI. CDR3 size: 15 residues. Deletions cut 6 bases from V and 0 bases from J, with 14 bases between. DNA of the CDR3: TGTGCCAGCAGCCGCTCAGGGAATTTGAACACTGAAGCTTTCTTT. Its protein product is CASSRSGNLNTEAFF.